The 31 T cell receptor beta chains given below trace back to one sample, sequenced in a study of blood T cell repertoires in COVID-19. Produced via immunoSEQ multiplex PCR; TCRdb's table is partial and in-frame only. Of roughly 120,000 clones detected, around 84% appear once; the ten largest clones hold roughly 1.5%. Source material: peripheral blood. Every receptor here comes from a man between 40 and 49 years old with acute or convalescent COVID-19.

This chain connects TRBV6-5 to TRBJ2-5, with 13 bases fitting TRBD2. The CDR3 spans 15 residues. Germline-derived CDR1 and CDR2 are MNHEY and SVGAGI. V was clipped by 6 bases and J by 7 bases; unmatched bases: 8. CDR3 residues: CASRPGTSGTWTQYF. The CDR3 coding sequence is TGTGCCAGCAGACCCGGGACTAGCGGGACCTGGACCCAGTACTTC.

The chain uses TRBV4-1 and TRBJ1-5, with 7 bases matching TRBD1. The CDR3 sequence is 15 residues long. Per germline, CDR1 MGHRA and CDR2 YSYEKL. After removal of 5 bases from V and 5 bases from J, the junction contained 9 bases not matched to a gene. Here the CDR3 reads CASSTYRGADQPQHF. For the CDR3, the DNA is TGCGCCAGCAGCACCTACAGGGGAGCGGATCAGCCCCAGCATTTT.

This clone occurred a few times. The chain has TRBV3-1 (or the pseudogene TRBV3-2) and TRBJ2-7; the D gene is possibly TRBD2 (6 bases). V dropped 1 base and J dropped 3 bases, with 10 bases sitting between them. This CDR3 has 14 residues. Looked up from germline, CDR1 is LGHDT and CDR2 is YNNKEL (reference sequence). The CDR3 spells CASSQGLGGYEQYF. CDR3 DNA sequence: TGTGCCAGCAGCCAAGGACTCGGGGGCTACGAGCAGTACTTC.

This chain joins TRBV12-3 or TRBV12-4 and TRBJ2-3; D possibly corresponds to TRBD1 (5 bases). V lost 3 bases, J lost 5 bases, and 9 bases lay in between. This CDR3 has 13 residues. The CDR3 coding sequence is TGTGCCAGCAGTTTTGGGGCGGAAGATACGCAGTATTTT. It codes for CASSFGAEDTQYF.

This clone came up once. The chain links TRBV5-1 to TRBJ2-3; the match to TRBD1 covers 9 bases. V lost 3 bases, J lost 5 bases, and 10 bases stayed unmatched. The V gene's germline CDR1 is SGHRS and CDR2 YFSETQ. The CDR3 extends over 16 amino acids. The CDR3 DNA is TGCGCCAGCAGCTCATTGGGCGGACAGGGGAGAGATACGCAGTATTTT. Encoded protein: CASSSLGGQGRDTQYF.

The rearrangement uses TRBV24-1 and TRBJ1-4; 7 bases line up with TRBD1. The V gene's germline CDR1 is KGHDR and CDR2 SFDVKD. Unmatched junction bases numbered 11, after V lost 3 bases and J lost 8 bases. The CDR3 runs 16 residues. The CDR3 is CATSDLSSGGGEKLFF. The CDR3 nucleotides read TGTGCCACCAGTGATCTATCCTCAGGGGGTGGGGAAAAACTGTTTTTT.

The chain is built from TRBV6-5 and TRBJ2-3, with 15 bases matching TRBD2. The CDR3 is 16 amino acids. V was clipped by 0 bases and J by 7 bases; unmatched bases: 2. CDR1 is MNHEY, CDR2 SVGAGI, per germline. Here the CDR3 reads CASSYSGLAGGHTQYF. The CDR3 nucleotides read TGTGCCAGCAGTTACTCGGGACTAGCGGGAGGACATACGCAGTATTTT.

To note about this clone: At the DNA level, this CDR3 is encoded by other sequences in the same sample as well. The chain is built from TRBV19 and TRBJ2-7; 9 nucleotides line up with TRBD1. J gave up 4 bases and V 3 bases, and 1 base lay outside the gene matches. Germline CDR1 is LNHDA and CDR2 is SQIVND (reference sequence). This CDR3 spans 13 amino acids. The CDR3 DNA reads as TGTGCCAGTAGTATCGGACAGGGGTACGAGCAGTACTTC. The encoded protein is CASSIGQGYEQYF.

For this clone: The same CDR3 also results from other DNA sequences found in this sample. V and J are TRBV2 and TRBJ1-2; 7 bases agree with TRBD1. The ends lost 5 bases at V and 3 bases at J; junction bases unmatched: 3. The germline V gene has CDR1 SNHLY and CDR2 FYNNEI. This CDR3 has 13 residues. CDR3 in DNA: TGTGCCAGCAGTAGACAGGGAGACTATGGCTACACCTTC. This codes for CASSRQGDYGYTF.

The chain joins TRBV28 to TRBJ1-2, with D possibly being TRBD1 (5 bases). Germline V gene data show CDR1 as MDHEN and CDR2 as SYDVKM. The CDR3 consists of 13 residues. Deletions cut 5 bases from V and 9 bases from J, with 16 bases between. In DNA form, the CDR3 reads TGTGCCAGCAGTCCCAGGAGGGACGGACGCTACACCTTC. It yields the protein CASSPRRDGRYTF.

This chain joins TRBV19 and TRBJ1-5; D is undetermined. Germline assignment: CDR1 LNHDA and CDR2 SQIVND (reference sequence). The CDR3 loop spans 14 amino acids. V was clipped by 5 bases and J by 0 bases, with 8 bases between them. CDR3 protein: CASSLIYSNQPQHF. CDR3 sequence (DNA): TGTGCCAGTAGTTTAATTTATAGCAATCAGCCCCAGCATTTT.

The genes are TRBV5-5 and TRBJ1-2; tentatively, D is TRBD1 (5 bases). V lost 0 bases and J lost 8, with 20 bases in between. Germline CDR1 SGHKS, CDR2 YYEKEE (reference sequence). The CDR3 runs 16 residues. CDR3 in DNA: TGTGCCAGCAGCTTGGGTGACAGTAGTTATGGCCGGGGCTACACCTTC. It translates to CASSLGDSSYGRGYTF.

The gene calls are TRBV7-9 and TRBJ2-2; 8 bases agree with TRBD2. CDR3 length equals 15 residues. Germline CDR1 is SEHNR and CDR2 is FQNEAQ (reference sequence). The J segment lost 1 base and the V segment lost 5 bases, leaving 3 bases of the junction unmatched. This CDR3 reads CASSPGGRNTGELFF. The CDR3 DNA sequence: TGTGCCAGCAGCCCGGGGGGGAGGAACACCGGGGAGCTGTTTTTT.

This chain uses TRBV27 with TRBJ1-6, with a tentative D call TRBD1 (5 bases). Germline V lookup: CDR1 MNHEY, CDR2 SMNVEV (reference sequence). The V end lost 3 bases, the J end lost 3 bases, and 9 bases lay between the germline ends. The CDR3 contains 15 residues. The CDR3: CASSFGGHYNSPLHF. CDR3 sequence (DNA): TGTGCCAGCAGTTTCGGCGGACACTATAATTCACCCCTCCACTTT.

CDR3 nucleotides: TGCGCCAGCAGAACAGGGGACTTAGCCAAAAACATTCAGTACTTC. It translates to CASRTGDLAKNIQYF. V is TRBV5-1 and J is TRBJ2-4; tentative D call: TRBD1 (7 bases). Between the trimmed V and J ends, which lost 5 bases and 0 bases, there was a span of 12 bases. Germline CDR1 reads SGHRS; CDR2 reads YFSETQ. This CDR3 spans 15 amino acids.

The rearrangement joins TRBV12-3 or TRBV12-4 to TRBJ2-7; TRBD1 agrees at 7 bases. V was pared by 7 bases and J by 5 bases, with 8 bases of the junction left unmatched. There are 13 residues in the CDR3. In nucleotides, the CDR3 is TGTGCCAGCATCAACAGGGGATGTGACGAGCAGTACTTC. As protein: CASINRGCDEQYF.

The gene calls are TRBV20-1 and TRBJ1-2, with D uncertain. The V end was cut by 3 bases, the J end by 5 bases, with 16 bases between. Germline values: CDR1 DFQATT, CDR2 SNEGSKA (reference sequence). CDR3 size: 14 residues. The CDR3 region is CSASRDGGDYGYTF. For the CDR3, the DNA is TGCAGTGCTAGTAGGGATGGAGGAGATTATGGCTACACCTTC.

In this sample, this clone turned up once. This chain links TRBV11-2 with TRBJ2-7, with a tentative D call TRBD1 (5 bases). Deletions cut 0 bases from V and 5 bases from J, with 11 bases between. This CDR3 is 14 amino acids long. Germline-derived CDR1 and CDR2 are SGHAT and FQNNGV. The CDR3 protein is CASSLEQGGNEQYF. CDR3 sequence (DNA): TGTGCCAGCAGCTTAGAGCAGGGTGGAAACGAGCAGTACTTC.

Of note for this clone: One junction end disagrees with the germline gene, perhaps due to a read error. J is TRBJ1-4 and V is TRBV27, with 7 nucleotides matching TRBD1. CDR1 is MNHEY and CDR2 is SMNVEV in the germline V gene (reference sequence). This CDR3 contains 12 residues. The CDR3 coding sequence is TGTGCCAGCAGTTCCAGGACAGGAAAAGTGTTTTTT. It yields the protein CASSSRTGKVFF.

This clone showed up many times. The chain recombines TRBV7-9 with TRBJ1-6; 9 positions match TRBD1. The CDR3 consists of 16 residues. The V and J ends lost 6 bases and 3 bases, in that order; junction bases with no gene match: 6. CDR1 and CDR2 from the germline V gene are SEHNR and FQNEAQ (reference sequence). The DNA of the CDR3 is TGTGCCAGCAGTTCCGGGACAGGGTTCTATAATTCACCCCTCCACTTT. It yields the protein CASSSGTGFYNSPLHF.

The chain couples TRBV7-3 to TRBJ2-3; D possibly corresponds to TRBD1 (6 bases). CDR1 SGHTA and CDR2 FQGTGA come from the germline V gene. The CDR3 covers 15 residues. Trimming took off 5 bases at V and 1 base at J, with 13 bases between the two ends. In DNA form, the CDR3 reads TGTGCCAGCAGCGCCGACAGGAAGGGCACAGATACGCAGTATTTT. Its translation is CASSADRKGTDTQYF.

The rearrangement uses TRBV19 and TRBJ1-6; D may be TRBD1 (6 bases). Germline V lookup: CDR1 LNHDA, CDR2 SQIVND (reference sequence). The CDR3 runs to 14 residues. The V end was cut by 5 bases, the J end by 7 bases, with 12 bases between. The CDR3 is CASSPTGSNSPLHF. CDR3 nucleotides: TGTGCCAGTAGTCCGACAGGTAGCAATTCACCCCTCCACTTT.

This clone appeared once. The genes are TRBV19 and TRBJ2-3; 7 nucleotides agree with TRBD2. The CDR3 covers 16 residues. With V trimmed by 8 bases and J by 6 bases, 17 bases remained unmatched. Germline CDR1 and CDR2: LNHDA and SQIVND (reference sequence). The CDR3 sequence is CASQPAAGVVRDTQYF. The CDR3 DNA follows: TGTGCCAGTCAACCGGCCGCGGGGGTGGTGAGGGATACGCAGTATTTT.

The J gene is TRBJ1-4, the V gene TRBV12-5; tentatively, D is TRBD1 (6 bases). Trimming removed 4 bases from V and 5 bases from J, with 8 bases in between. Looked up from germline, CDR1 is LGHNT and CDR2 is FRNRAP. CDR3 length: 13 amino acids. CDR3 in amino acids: CASGWTENEKLFF. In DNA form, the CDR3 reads TGTGCTAGTGGTTGGACAGAAAATGAAAAACTGTTTTTT.

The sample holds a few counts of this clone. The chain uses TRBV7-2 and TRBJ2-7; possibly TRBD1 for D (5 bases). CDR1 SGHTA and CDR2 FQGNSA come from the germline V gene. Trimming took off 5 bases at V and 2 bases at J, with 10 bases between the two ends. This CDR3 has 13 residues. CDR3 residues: CASSRRQTYEQYF. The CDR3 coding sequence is TGTGCCAGCAGCCGTAGACAGACCTACGAGCAGTACTTC. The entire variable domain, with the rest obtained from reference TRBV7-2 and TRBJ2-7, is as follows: GAGVSQSPSNKVTEKGKDVELRCDPISGHTALYWYRQSLGQGLEFLIYFQGNSAPDKSGLPSDRFSAERTGGSVSTLTIQRTQQEDSAVYLCASSRRQTYEQYFGPGTRLTVT.

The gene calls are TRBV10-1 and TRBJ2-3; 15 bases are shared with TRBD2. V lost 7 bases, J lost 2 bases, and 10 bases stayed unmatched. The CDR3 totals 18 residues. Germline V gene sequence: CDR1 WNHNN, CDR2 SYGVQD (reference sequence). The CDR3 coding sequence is TGCGCCAGCATCCTGGGACTAGCGGGGGGAAAAAACACAGATACGCAGTATTTT. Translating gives CASILGLAGGKNTDTQYF.

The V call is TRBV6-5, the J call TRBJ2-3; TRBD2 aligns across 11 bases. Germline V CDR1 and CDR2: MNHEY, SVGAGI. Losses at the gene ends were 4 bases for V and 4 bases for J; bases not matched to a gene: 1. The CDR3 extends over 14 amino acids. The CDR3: CASSLAGGADTQYF. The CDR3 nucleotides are TGTGCCAGCAGTTTAGCGGGAGGGGCAGATACGCAGTATTTT.

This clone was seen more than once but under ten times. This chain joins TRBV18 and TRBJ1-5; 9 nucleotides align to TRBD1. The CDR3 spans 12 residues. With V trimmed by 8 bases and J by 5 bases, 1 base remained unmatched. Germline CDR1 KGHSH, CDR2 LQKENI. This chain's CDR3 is CASRTGDQPQHF. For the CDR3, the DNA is TGTGCCAGCCGGACAGGGGATCAGCCCCAGCATTTT.

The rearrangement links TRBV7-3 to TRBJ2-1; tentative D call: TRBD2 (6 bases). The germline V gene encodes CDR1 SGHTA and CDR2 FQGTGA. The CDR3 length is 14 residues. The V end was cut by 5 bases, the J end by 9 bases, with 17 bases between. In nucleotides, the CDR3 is TGTGCCAGCAGCCAAGGAGCCCCCGGGGGTGAGCAGTTCTTC. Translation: CASSQGAPGGEQFF.

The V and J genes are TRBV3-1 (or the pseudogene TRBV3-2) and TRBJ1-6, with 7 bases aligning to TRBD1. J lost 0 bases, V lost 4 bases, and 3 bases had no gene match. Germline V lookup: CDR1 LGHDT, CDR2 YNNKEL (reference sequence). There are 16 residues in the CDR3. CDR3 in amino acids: CASSPDRSSYNSPLHF. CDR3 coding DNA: TGTGCCAGCAGCCCGGACAGGAGCTCCTATAATTCACCCCTCCACTTT.

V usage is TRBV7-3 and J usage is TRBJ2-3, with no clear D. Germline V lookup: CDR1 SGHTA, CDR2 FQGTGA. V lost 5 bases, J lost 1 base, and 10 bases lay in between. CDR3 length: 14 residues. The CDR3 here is CASSPSGGTDTQYF. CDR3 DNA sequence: TGTGCCAGCAGCCCATCGGGTGGCACAGATACGCAGTATTTT.